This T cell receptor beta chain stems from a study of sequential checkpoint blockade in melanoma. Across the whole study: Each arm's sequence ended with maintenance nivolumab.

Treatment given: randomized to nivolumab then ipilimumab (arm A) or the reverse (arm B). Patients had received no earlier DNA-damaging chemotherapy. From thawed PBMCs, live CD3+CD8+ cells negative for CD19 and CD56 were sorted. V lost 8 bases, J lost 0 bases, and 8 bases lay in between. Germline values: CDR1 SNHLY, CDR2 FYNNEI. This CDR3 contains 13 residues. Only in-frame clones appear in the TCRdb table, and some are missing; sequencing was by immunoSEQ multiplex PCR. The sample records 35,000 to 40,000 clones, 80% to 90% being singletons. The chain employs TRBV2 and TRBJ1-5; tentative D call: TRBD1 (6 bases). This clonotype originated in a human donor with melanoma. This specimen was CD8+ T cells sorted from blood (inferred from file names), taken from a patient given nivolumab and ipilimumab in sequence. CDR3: CASGQFSNQPQHF. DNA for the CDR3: TGTGCCAGCGGACAGTTTAGCAATCAGCCCCAGCATTTT.